Listed here are 12 T cell receptor beta chains from one sample, sequenced in a study of blood T cell repertoires in COVID-19. Sequencing was performed with immunoSEQ multiplex PCR; in TCRdb, only in-frame clones are kept and a portion is missing. The sample shows roughly 390,000 clones, around 85% of them seen only once. The sequencing sample was made of peripheral blood. These receptors were taken from a woman between 18 and 30 years old with acute or convalescent COVID-19.

The chain combines TRBV19 with TRBJ1-6; 9 positions agree with TRBD1. CDR1 is LNHDA and CDR2 is SQIVND in the germline V gene (reference sequence). The CDR3 is 15 residues long. V dropped 5 bases and J dropped 10; count of bases not matched to a gene: 9. The CDR3: CASSQRDRDASPLHF. In nucleotides, the CDR3 is TGTGCCAGTAGTCAAAGGGACAGGGATGCCTCACCCCTCCACTTT.

This clone was seen many times. The chain links TRBV5-8 to TRBJ2-7; the D gene is possibly TRBD1 (5 bases). V lost 4 bases and J lost 3, with 11 bases in between. The CDR3 is 13 amino acids. The germline gives CDR1 SGHTS, CDR2 YDEGEE. The CDR3 nucleotides read TGTGCCAGCAGCACGACAGATTTCTACGAGCAGTACTTC. Its translation: CASSTTDFYEQYF.

DNA for the CDR3: TGTGCCAGCAGCTTAATCCCTCGTGGCTCACCCCTCCACTTT. This sequence encodes CASSLIPRGSPLHF. This rearrangement joins TRBV7-3 to TRBJ1-6; no clear D gene. The CDR3 spans 14 residues. Germline V CDR1 and CDR2: SGHTA, FQGTGA. V lost 1 base and J 10 bases, leaving 11 bases between the germline ends.

The CDR3 sequence is CASSLTSVNEQFF. DNA for the CDR3: TGTGCCAGCAGCCTGACTAGCGTTAATGAGCAGTTCTTC. The chain links TRBV7-8 to TRBJ2-1, with TRBD2 matching over 8 bases. The germline V gene encodes CDR1 SGHVS and CDR2 FQNEAQ. This CDR3 is 13 amino acids long. The V and J ends lost 5 bases and 7 bases, in that order; junction bases with no gene match: 4.

This clone was counted once. The chain uses TRBV2 and TRBJ1-4; D perhaps matches TRBD1 (6 bases). Germline V gene data show CDR1 as SNHLY and CDR2 as FYNNEI. CDR3 length equals 15 residues. V dropped 4 bases and J dropped 4 bases, with 13 bases sitting between them. As DNA, the CDR3 is TGTGCCAGCAGTGTCACCGGGACAAGTAATGAAAAACTGTTTTTT. This sequence encodes CASSVTGTSNEKLFF. The whole variable domain, remainder taken from reference TRBV2 and TRBJ1-4, is EPEVTQTPSHQVTQMGQEVILRCVPISNHLYFYWYRQILGQKVEFLVSFYNNEISEKSEIFDDQFSVERPDGSNFTLKIRSTKLEDSAMYFCASSVTGTSNEKLFFGSGTQLSVL.

DNA of the CDR3: TGTGCCAGTAGTATCTGGCAGGGAAGCACAGATACGCAGTATTTT. Translated, it gives CASSIWQGSTDTQYF. This chain connects TRBV19 to TRBJ2-3; D may be TRBD1 (5 bases). The V gene lost 3 bases and the J gene lost 0 bases, with 10 bases spanning the gap. The CDR3 has 15 amino acids. Germline loops: CDR1 LNHDA, CDR2 SQIVND (reference sequence).

V usage is TRBV7-2 and J usage is TRBJ2-7, with 12 bases fitting TRBD2. The CDR3 length is 13 residues. V shed 11 bases and J 1 base; nucleotides not matched to a gene: 3. Germline V lookup: CDR1 SGHTA, CDR2 FQGNSA. CDR3 region: CAYGLAGSYEQYF. CDR3 DNA sequence: TGTGCCTACGGACTAGCGGGATCCTACGAGCAGTACTTC.

This rearrangement joins TRBV7-8 to TRBJ2-7; the D gene is possibly TRBD2 (6 bases). Trimming pared 6 bases from V and 1 base from J, leaving 16 bases between. Germline loops: CDR1 SGHVS, CDR2 FQNEAQ. The CDR3 contains 15 residues. CDR3 bases: TGTGCCAGCAGGGGGGGTCTGACAGATTCCTACGAGCAGTACTTC. It translates to CASRGGLTDSYEQYF.

The chain carries TRBV5-4 and TRBJ1-5, with TRBD1 identical over 7 bases. The V gene's germline CDR1 is SGHNT and CDR2 YYREEE (reference sequence). CDR3 length: 15 amino acids. V gave up 4 bases and J gave up 6 bases; unmatched junction bases: 10. For the CDR3, the DNA is TGTGCCAGCAGCACCGACAGGGAGGAAGGTCAGCCCCAGCATTTT. Translating it yields CASSTDREEGQPQHF.

Here the CDR3 DNA reads TGCGCCAGCGGTACTGCAGGGGGCTACGAGCAGTACTTC. Residues: CASGTAGGYEQYF. This rearrangement joins TRBV5-1 to TRBJ2-7; TRBD1 aligns across 7 bases. With 7 bases clipped from V and 3 bases from J, the junction kept 7 bases outside the gene matches. Germline values: CDR1 SGHRS, CDR2 YFSETQ. The CDR3 has 13 amino acids.

The DNA of the CDR3 is TGTGCCAGCAGTTTATCGGCCCCAAGAGGTACCCCTGCAACTAATGAAAAACTGTTTTTT. This gives the protein CASSLSAPRGTPATNEKLFF. The V and J genes are TRBV27 and TRBJ1-4; D is unresolved. V lost 0 bases to trimming and J lost 0 bases, with 20 bases between them. Per germline, CDR1 MNHEY and CDR2 SMNVEV (reference sequence). The CDR3 runs 20 residues.

The chain combines TRBV29-1 with TRBJ2-7; the D gene is possibly TRBD1 (5 bases). The CDR3 loop spans 12 amino acids. The V gene lost 3 bases and the J gene lost 6 bases, with 12 bases spanning the gap. The V gene's germline CDR1 is SQVTM and CDR2 ANQGSEA. This CDR3 reads CSVDLSTGEQYF. CDR3 in DNA: TGCAGCGTTGATTTGAGTACAGGCGAGCAGTACTTC.